This record looks at one T cell receptor (beta chain) sequence and its context. The antigen is undetermined. This specimen comes from a study of chemoradiotherapy in HPV16-positive cancers. Study results and limitations: Candidate HPV-specific clones and E7-related TCR motifs grew in tumor during treatment. Better recurrence-free survival went with HPV-responsive T-cell expansion in HPV16-positive patients.

Repeated repertoire sampling spanned the course of chemoradiotherapy. Trimming cost V 4 bases and J 5 bases; bases outside gene matches: 10. The CDR3 is 16 residues long. CDR1 and CDR2 (germline): SGHRS, YFSETQ. Here immunoSEQ multiplex PCR was the method, and the copy in TCRdb shows in-frame clones only, minus some. This sample yields around 5,000 clones, of which 77% are seen a single time; over 15% belongs to the top ten. This TCR came from a human donor with HPV-associated anogenital cancer. This specimen consisted of tumor tissue, obtained from a patient who underwent chemoradiotherapy. This chain connects TRBV5-1 to TRBJ2-3, with 10 bases aligning to TRBD1. The CDR3 region is CASSLNPGTGVDTQYF. CDR3 DNA: TGCGCCAGCAGCCTAAACCCCGGGACAGGGGTAGATACGCAGTATTTT.